This T cell receptor beta chain was obtained from a study of blood T cells in healthy people across ages. Study background: Template switching retrieved approximately one barcoded beta molecule for each two T cells.

Using a J-beta primer mix together with a sample-barcoded 5' primer, a second PCR was run for about 7 to 12 cycles. A single record per CDR3 protein comes from TCRdb applying MiXCR to the 5' RACE reads. The sample lists about 680,000 distinct CDR3 sequences, over 45% occurring once. CDR3 length equals 15 residues. Trimming took 3 bases from V and 2 from J, leaving 12 bases between them. Germline assignment: CDR1 LGHDT and CDR2 YNNKEL (reference sequence). The sequenced sample was blood. The clonotype originates from a woman aged 60 to 75 in good health. The V and J genes are TRBV3-1 and TRBJ2-3; D could derive from TRBD1 or TRBD2 (6 bases each). The CDR3 DNA reads TGTGCCAGCAGCCACCGGGGGCCATACACAGATACGCAGTATTTT. This codes for CASSHRGPYTDTQYF.